The present T cell receptor beta chain was sequenced within a study of cytomegalovirus exposure and HLA in healthy donors. Study-wide results and limits: Reports indicated that the classifier achieved high specificity and sensitivity in diagnosing cytomegalovirus status.

TCRdb keeps only in-frame clones here, not all; method: immunoSEQ multiplex PCR. Here the sample spans 50,000 to 65,000 clones, about 95% being singletons. From the approximately 120-subject validation cohort, which was separate from the approximately 720-subject first cohort, the donors were drawn. Germline loops: CDR1 MGHDK, CDR2 SYGVNS. The CDR3 covers 14 residues. Unmatched junction bases numbered 4, after V lost 2 bases and J lost 4 bases. A word on this clone: Its cognate antigen is unknown.

This TCR derives from a woman under 30 in good health and CMV-seropositive. Material for sequencing was PBMCs. This chain connects TRBV25-1 to TRBJ2-5; 7 nucleotides line up with TRBD1. The CDR3 nucleotides are TGTGCCAGCAGTGAAGGGACAGCAATAGAGACCCAGTACTTC. It specifies CASSEGTAIETQYF.